These 14 T cell receptor beta chains were sequenced from one sample in a study of blood T cell repertoires in COVID-19. Profiled with immunoSEQ multiplex PCR; TCRdb holds only in-frame clones, not every one. The sample yields tens of thousands of clones, just under 85% seen once. Sequencing input: peripheral blood. The receptors were sampled from a man aged 65-85 years with acute or convalescent COVID-19.

In its sample, this clone was seen a few times. CDR3 residues: CATSRELVNNEQFF. The CDR3 coding sequence is TGTGCCACCAGCAGAGAACTAGTCAACAATGAGCAGTTCTTC. The chain joins TRBV15 to TRBJ2-1; a possible D gene is TRBD2 (5 bases). The CDR3 loop spans 14 amino acids. The V end was cut by 0 bases, the J end by 5 bases, with 8 bases between. The V gene's germline CDR1 is LNHNV and CDR2 YYDKDF (reference sequence).

V and J are TRBV7-8 and TRBJ2-2; D gene uncertain. The CDR3 is made up of 16 amino acids. Germline loops: CDR1 SGHVS, CDR2 FQNEAQ. Between the trimmed V and J ends, which lost 5 bases and 3 bases, there was a span of 16 bases. The CDR3 region is CASSDRGVPDTGELFF. In DNA form, the CDR3 reads TGTGCCAGCAGCGATAGAGGTGTGCCGGACACCGGGGAGCTGTTTTTT.

The chain uses TRBV29-1 and TRBJ1-2, with D tentatively TRBD1 (5 bases). Germline-derived CDR1 and CDR2 are SQVTM and ANQGSEA. The V and J ends lost 7 bases and 4 bases respectively, with 10 bases between them. This CDR3 is built from 11 residues. CDR3 sequence: CSARQFYGYTF. The CDR3 nucleotides read TGCAGCGCAAGACAGTTCTATGGCTACACCTTC.

The chain is built from TRBV7-9 and TRBJ1-4; 9 bases line up with TRBD1. Per the germline V gene, CDR1 is SEHNR and CDR2 is FQNEAQ (reference sequence). V was pared by 4 bases and J by 7 bases, with 7 bases of the junction left unmatched. The CDR3 spans 15 residues. CDR3 amino acids: CASSYTDRGVEKLFF. Written as DNA, the CDR3 is TGTGCCAGCAGCTATACGGACAGGGGTGTTGAAAAACTGTTTTTT.

CDR3 protein: CASSYWREGGNEQFF. CDR3 DNA: TGTGCCAGCAGTTACTGGCGGGAGGGGGGCAATGAGCAGTTCTTC. The V and J genes are TRBV6-5 and TRBJ2-1, with 9 bases matching TRBD2. The CDR3 covers 15 residues. Germline CDR1 and CDR2: MNHEY and SVGAGI. The V segment lost 1 base and the J segment 6 bases; nucleotides outside the gene matches: 4.

In DNA form, the CDR3 reads TGTGCCAGCAGTTTACAGAAACGGGGGACCTACGAGCAGTACTTC. As protein: CASSLQKRGTYEQYF. The chain has TRBV28 and TRBJ2-7; possibly TRBD2 for D (6 bases). V was clipped by 2 bases and J by 2 bases, with 13 bases between them. Germline-derived CDR1 and CDR2 are MDHEN and SYDVKM. The CDR3 consists of 15 residues.

As regards this clone: The junction departs from germline at one end; a sequencing error may be responsible. J is TRBJ2-3 and V is TRBV7-7; 7 bases are a match to TRBD2. Germline V lookup: CDR1 SSHAT, CDR2 FNYEAQ (reference sequence). The CDR3 totals 15 residues. The CDR3 spells CASSLGSGATDTQYF. For the CDR3, the DNA is TGTGCTAGCAGCTTAGGGAGCGGGGCCACAGATACGCAGTATTTT.

This clone was recorded once. The genes are TRBV30 and TRBJ1-4; maybe TRBD1 (5 bases). Looked up from germline, CDR1 is GTSNPN and CDR2 is SVGIG (reference sequence). The CDR3 has 14 amino acids. V was pared by 5 bases and J by 3 bases, with 13 bases between. This chain's CDR3 is CAWGPGLSNEKLFF. In nucleotides, the CDR3 is TGTGCCTGGGGTCCGGGACTTTCTAATGAAAAACTGTTTTTT.

The chain's CDR3 is CASRRGRENSPLHF. The CDR3 DNA reads TGTGCCAGCCGACGGGGCCGGGAGAATTCACCCCTCCACTTT. The V gene is TRBV7-2, the J gene TRBJ1-6; perhaps TRBD1 as D (5 bases). Germline loops: CDR1 SGHTA, CDR2 FQGNSA. V lost 8 bases and J 7 bases, leaving 15 bases between the germline ends. The CDR3 covers 14 residues.

The J gene is TRBJ2-7, the V gene TRBV29-1; D ambiguous. Trimming took 0 bases from V and 9 from J, leaving 9 bases between them. The CDR3 is made up of 11 amino acids. In germline, CDR1 is SQVTM, CDR2 ANQGSEA. Here the CDR3 reads CSVEEGPAQYF. The CDR3 bases are TGCAGCGTTGAAGAGGGCCCGGCGCAGTACTTC.

The chain couples TRBV6-6 to TRBJ1-2; TRBD1 is a possible D gene (6 bases). This CDR3 is built from 12 residues. The germline CDR1 and CDR2 sequences are MNHNY and SVGAGI (reference sequence). The germline V and J ends were trimmed by 10 bases and 3 bases, with 12 bases remaining between them. CDR3 nucleotides: TGTGCCACGGAACAGGGAGACTATGGCTACACCTTC. Protein: CATEQGDYGYTF.

A single count supports this clone. The chain joins TRBV27 to TRBJ2-1; 7 bases line up with TRBD2. The ends lost 2 bases at V and 5 bases at J; junction bases unmatched: 3. The germline V gene encodes CDR1 MNHEY and CDR2 SMNVEV (reference sequence). CDR3 length: 14 residues. In nucleotides, the CDR3 is TGTGCCAGCAGTTTACGGGGGGAACACAATGAGCAGTTCTTC. This encodes CASSLRGEHNEQFF.

This chain uses TRBV19 with TRBJ2-7, with TRBD1 matching 8 bases. Germline V gene sequence: CDR1 LNHDA, CDR2 SQIVND (reference sequence). The CDR3 is 16 amino acids. Trimming at V came to 3 bases and at J to 6 bases, leaving 13 bases not matched to a gene. CDR3 sequence reads: CASSIQLSGGKVEQYF. The DNA of the CDR3 is TGTGCCAGTAGTATCCAACTGTCAGGGGGCAAGGTCGAGCAGTACTTC.

This chain links TRBV4-3 with TRBJ1-1; D uncertain. Germline V gives CDR1 LGHNA, CDR2 YSLEER. The CDR3 contains 13 residues. V was pared by 1 base and J by 6 bases, with 9 bases between. DNA for the CDR3: TGCGCCAGCAGCCAAGTCCTATCCCCTGAAGCTTTCTTT. Protein product: CASSQVLSPEAFF.